One sample yielded the 13 T cell receptor beta chains listed below, sequenced in a study of technical replicates of blood from a handful of donors. The table came from immunoSEQ multiplex PCR; TCRdb's copy has only in-frame clones and leaves some out. The sample has around 83,000 clones; 91% are singletons. Sequencing input: T cells isolated from PBMCs. The receptors come from a human donor in good health. Some clones in this sample may be carry-over from other donors' samples.

The chain joins TRBV6-5 to TRBJ1-2, with D tentatively TRBD1 (5 bases). V was cut by 6 bases and J by 6 bases, with 8 bases left in between. The V gene's germline CDR1 is MNHEY and CDR2 SVGAGI. The length of the CDR3 is 11 residues. The CDR3 DNA reads TGTGCCAGCAGCTCGACAGATGGCTACACCTTC. Its translation: CASSSTDGYTF.

The rearrangement uses TRBV6-5 and TRBJ2-5; D call uncertain. Per germline, CDR1 MNHEY and CDR2 SVGAGI. Trimming left V 0 bases short and J 8 bases short, with 7 bases between. The CDR3 contains 12 residues. The CDR3 sequence: CASSYSGDTQYF. As DNA, the CDR3 is TGTGCCAGCAGTTACTCGGGCGACACCCAGTACTTC.

The chain is built from TRBV27 and TRBJ2-5; a possible D gene is TRBD2 (6 bases). CDR1 and CDR2 from the germline V gene are MNHEY and SMNVEV (reference sequence). The CDR3 runs 14 residues. With 1 base removed from V and 3 bases from J, the gap between germline ends came to 9 bases. DNA for the CDR3: TGTGCCAGCAGTTTATTGGGGAGGAAAGAGACCCAGTACTTC. Translating gives CASSLLGRKETQYF.

This rearrangement joins TRBV7-9 to TRBJ1-2; TRBD1 agrees at 7 bases. CDR3 length equals 14 residues. V shed 3 bases and J 5 bases; nucleotides not matched to a gene: 6. Germline CDR1 SEHNR, CDR2 FQNEAQ (reference sequence). CDR3 region: CASSLTGTAYGYTF. CDR3 bases: TGTGCCAGCAGCTTGACCGGGACAGCGTATGGCTACACCTTC. Full variable domain (missing parts from reference TRBV7-9 and TRBJ1-2): DTGVSQNPRHKITKRGQNVTFRCDPISEHNRLYWYRQTLGQGPEFLTYFQNEAQLEKSRLLSDRFSAERPKGSFSTLEIQRTEQGDSAMYLCASSLTGTAYGYTFGSGTRLTVV.

Note on this clone: One junction end does not reproduce the germline sequence, and a read error may be involved. V is TRBV15 and J is TRBJ2-7, with D perhaps matching TRBD2 (6 bases). This CDR3 has 15 amino acids. CDR1 is LNHNV and CDR2 is YYDKDF in the germline V gene (reference sequence). CDR3 in DNA: TGTGCCACCAGTAGAGATACTAGCTACCTGAACGAGCAGTACTTC. It codes for CATSRDTSYLNEQYF.

CDR3 nucleotide sequence: TGTGCCAGAAGCTTGGACAGGGAGGGTTACGGCTACACCTTC. Protein: CARSLDREGYGYTF. The rearrangement joins TRBV5-3 to TRBJ1-2; D possibly corresponds to TRBD1 (6 bases). TRBV5-3 is labeled an ORF, and its function is uncertain. CDR3 size: 14 residues. Trimming removed 0 bases from V and 8 bases from J, with 14 bases in between.

The rearrangement links TRBV5-5 to TRBJ2-1; 9 bases line up with TRBD2. CDR1 is SGHKS and CDR2 is YYEKEE in the germline V gene (reference sequence). This CDR3 is 15 amino acids long. Trimming removed 7 bases from V and 2 bases from J; junction bases left unmatched: 7. The CDR3 region is CASLPLAGAYNEQFF. Here the CDR3 DNA reads TGTGCCAGCCTCCCCTTAGCGGGAGCCTACAATGAGCAGTTCTTC.

The gene calls are TRBV19 and TRBJ1-1; D remains ambiguous. Trimming took 5 bases from V and 6 from J, leaving 7 bases between them. Germline-derived CDR1 and CDR2 are LNHDA and SQIVND (reference sequence). CDR3 length equals 11 residues. The CDR3 loop is CASSGGSEAFF. DNA for the CDR3: TGTGCCAGTAGTGGAGGCTCTGAAGCTTTCTTT.

A few counts support this clone. The gene calls are TRBV14 and TRBJ1-4; D gene uncertain. In germline, CDR1 is SGHDN, CDR2 FVKESK. This CDR3 has 13 amino acids. Trimming shortened V by 4 bases and J by 6 bases, and 9 bases separated the two germline ends. The CDR3 loop is CASSLPGDEKLFF. Here the CDR3 DNA reads TGTGCCAGCAGCCTGCCGGGAGATGAAAAACTGTTTTTT.

This clone was found many times. J is TRBJ2-7 and V is TRBV7-3; 7 nucleotides line up with TRBD2. V trimming: 3 bases; J trimming: 3 bases; junction bases outside the gene matches: 5. The CDR3 sequence is 14 residues long. CDR1 is SGHTA, CDR2 FQGTGA, per germline. The CDR3 nucleotides read TGTGCCAGCAGCTTGCAGCGGGGCAGCTACGAGCAGTACTTC. The encoded protein is CASSLQRGSYEQYF.

The chain carries TRBV2 and TRBJ2-1, with 9 bases matching TRBD2. The CDR3 runs to 15 residues. With V trimmed by 0 bases and J by 9 bases, 6 bases remained unmatched. Germline CDR1 is SNHLY and CDR2 is FYNNEI. In DNA form, the CDR3 reads TGTGCCAGCAGTGAAGCTAGCGGGAGATCTGGTGAGCAGTTCTTC. As protein: CASSEASGRSGEQFF.

This rearrangement joins TRBV29-1 to TRBJ2-7; 13 bases are a match to TRBD2. The germline gives CDR1 SQVTM, CDR2 ANQGSEA. CDR3 length: 15 residues. J lost 3 bases, V lost 6 bases, and 8 bases had no gene match. CDR3 amino acids: CSVGGLAGAFYEQYF. CDR3 sequence (DNA): TGCAGCGTGGGAGGACTAGCGGGAGCATTCTACGAGCAGTACTTC.

The chain couples TRBV10-3 to TRBJ1-1, with D hard to call. Germline loops: CDR1 ENHRY, CDR2 SYGVKD. V lost 4 bases and J 7 bases, leaving 13 bases between the germline ends. The CDR3 contains 13 residues. The CDR3 bases are TGTGCCATCAGTGGTCGGGGATGGGATGAAGCTTTCTTT. Encoded protein: CAISGRGWDEAFF.